This T cell receptor (beta chain) is from a study of human T cells and chemical hapten exposure. Whole-study context: All patients underwent weekly scalp dosing with diphenylcyclopropenone for the full roughly 25-week study. Patients, a majority of them female, were diagnosed with alopecia areata, totalis or universalis.

Time point indicated: pre-sensitization, week 0. Described treatment: therapeutic diphenylcyclopropenone sensitization with weekly scalp DPC. The library tagged each cDNA molecule with unique molecular identifiers. TCRdb passed the RACE reads through MiXCR, listing each CDR3 protein once. The sample shows about 380,000 distinct CDR3 sequences, 5.1% of them seen only once. The V gene end was trimmed by 2 bases and the J gene end by 7 bases; junction bases not matched to a gene: 7. CDR3 length equals 16 residues. Germline V lookup: CDR1 MNHEY, CDR2 SMNVEV (reference sequence). Source: whole blood, taken in connection with sensitization to the hapten diphenylcyclopropenone (DPC). V is TRBV27 and J is TRBJ2-1; 11 bases align to TRBD2. The sequence came from a woman between 50 and 59 years old with alopecia areata. Some clones in this sample may be carry-over from other donors' samples. The CDR3 loop is CASSLMGLAGGNEQFF. CDR3 bases: TGTGCCAGCAGTTTAATGGGGCTAGCGGGAGGTAATGAGCAGTTCTTC.